This T cell receptor beta chain derives from a study of cytomegalovirus exposure and HLA in healthy donors. Broader study findings: The records held CMV serostatus as the only immune exposure information. It was likely that a cluster of highly shared sequence variants was a sequencing artifact.

The primer mix had 60 Vbeta and 13 Jbeta primers. Profiling relied on immunoSEQ multiplex PCR, and the TCRdb table lists in-frame clones only, not all of them. The sample holds 95,000 to 110,000 clones, about 80% seen once. The length of the CDR3 is 13 residues. Between the trimmed V and J ends, which lost 6 bases and 5 bases, there was a span of 11 bases. Germline V CDR1 and CDR2: LNHDA, SQIVND (reference sequence). Concerning this clone itself: Its antigen is not known.

This TCR derives from a woman between 18 and 29 years old in good health and CMV-seropositive. The rearrangement uses TRBV19 and TRBJ1-5, with D unresolved. The sequenced material came from PBMCs. The CDR3 nucleotides read TGTGCCAGTAGATCGGGGAAATATCAGCCCCAGCATTTT. Protein: CASRSGKYQPQHF.